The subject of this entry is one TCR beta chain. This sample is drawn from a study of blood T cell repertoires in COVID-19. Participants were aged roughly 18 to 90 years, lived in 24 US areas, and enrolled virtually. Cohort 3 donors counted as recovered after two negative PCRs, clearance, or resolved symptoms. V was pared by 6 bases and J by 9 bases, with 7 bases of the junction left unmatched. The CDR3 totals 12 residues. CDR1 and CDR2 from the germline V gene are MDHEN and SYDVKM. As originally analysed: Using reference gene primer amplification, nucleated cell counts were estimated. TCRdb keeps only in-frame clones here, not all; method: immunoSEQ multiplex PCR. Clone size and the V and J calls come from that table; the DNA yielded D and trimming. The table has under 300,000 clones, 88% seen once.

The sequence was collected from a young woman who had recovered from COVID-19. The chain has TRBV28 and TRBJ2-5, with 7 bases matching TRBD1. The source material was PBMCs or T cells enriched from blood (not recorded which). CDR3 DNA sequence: TGTGCCAGCAGCATACAGGGGCGTCCCCAGTACTTC. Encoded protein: CASSIQGRPQYF.